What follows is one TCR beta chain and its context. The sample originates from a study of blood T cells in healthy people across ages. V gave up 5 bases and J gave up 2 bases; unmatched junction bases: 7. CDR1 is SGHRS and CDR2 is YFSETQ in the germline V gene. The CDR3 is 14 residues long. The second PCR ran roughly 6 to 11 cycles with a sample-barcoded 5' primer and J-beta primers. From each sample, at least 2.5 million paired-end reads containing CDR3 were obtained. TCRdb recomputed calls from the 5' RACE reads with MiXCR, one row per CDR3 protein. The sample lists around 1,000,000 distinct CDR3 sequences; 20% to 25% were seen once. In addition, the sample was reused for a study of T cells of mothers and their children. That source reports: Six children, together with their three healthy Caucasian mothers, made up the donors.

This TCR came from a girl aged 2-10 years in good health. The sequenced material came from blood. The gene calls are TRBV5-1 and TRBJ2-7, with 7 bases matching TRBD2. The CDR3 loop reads CASSQFGGAYEQYF. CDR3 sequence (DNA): TGCGCCAGCAGTCAGTTTGGGGGGGCCTACGAGCAGTACTTC.